Following are 15 T cell receptor beta chains from one sample sequenced in a study of T cells after yellow fever vaccination. TCRdb processed the 5' RACE reads anew with MiXCR; each CDR3 protein has one entry. The repertoire holds tens of thousands of distinct CDR3 sequences, with roughly 5.6% as singletons. Material: PBMCs, either bulk or a sorted T-cell subset (CD4+, CD8+, memory, or dextramer-sorted; not recorded which), obtained about 41 days after the first yellow fever vaccination. The receptors stem from a man aged 18 to 30 who received the YFV17D yellow fever vaccine.

This clonotype was seen at least ten times. The J gene is TRBJ2-5, the V gene TRBV7-2; D is ambiguous. The CDR3 sequence is 14 residues long. Germline V gives CDR1 SGHTA, CDR2 FQGNSA. Trimming removed 5 bases from V and 5 bases from J, with 15 bases in between. CDR3 DNA: TGTGCCAGCAGCCCATCCCAGGTAGTGGAGACCCAGTACTTC. It specifies CASSPSQVVETQYF.

The sample holds many counts of this clonotype. The chain is built from TRBV5-1 and TRBJ2-2; perhaps TRBD2 as D (6 bases). Trimming pared 5 bases from V and 7 bases from J, leaving 12 bases between. The CDR3 loop spans 13 amino acids. Germline loops: CDR1 SGHRS, CDR2 YFSETQ. The CDR3 loop reads CASREGSYGELFF. In DNA, the CDR3 is TGCGCCAGCAGGGAGGGGTCTTACGGGGAGCTGTTTTTT.

This clonotype was seen repeatedly, ten times or more. V is TRBV6-5 and J is TRBJ1-6, with a tentative D call TRBD1 (5 bases). This CDR3 has 18 amino acids. In germline, CDR1 is MNHEY, CDR2 SVGAGI. Trimming pared 8 bases from V and 9 bases from J, leaving 29 bases between. The CDR3 nucleotides read TGTGCCAGCTCATTCGGCGGGGACGGAAATATATTCGGTTCACCCCTCCACTTT. Its protein is CASSFGGDGNIFGSPLHF.

Many counts were recorded for this clonotype. The chain carries TRBV7-8 and TRBJ2-5; D remains unclear. Germline CDR1 and CDR2: SGHVS and FQNEAQ. V gave up 4 bases and J gave up 6 bases, with 12 bases separating them. There are 13 residues in the CDR3. The CDR3 nucleotides are TGTGCCAGCAGCTCCGTCAGCCAGAAGACCCAGTACTTC. Translation gives CASSSVSQKTQYF.

In its sample, this clonotype was seen many times. The chain has TRBV4-1 and TRBJ1-3; tentatively, D is TRBD1 (6 bases). With 1 base removed from V and 0 bases from J, the gap between germline ends came to 10 bases. Germline V CDR1 and CDR2: MGHRA, YSYEKL. CDR3 size: 16 residues. The CDR3 reads CASSQGGGRSGNTIYF. As DNA, the CDR3 is TGCGCCAGCAGCCAAGGTGGGGGCCGCTCTGGAAACACCATATATTTT.

This clonotype has a count of ten or more. The chain links TRBV20-1 to TRBJ1-4; 9 nucleotides line up with TRBD1. Per the germline V gene, CDR1 is DFQATT and CDR2 is SNEGSKA (reference sequence). The CDR3 covers 13 residues. The V gene end was trimmed by 4 bases and the J gene end by 8 bases; junction bases not matched to a gene: 5. CDR3 DNA: TGCAGTGCTATGGACAGGGGATACGAAAAACTGTTTTTT. As protein: CSAMDRGYEKLFF.

With regard to this clonotype: This may come from a read error, since a much larger clone is one base off. This chain uses TRBV15 with TRBJ1-2; no reliable D call. Per germline, CDR1 LNHNV and CDR2 YYDKDF (reference sequence). V was clipped by 4 bases and J by 2 bases, with 8 bases between them. There are 13 residues in the CDR3. CDR3 coding DNA: TGTGCCACCAGCAAAGACGGAAACTATGGCTACACCTTC. It yields the protein CATSKDGNYGYTF.

This clonotype was seen ten or more times. V gene TRBV2 combines with J gene TRBJ1-1; D is undetermined. The V end lost 4 bases, the J end lost 1 base, and 10 bases lay between the germline ends. This CDR3 has 14 residues. Germline assignment: CDR1 SNHLY and CDR2 FYNNEI. DNA for the CDR3: TGTGCCAGCAGTGGGGCATATCAGAACACTGAAGCTTTCTTT. Its translation is CASSGAYQNTEAFF.

At least ten counts were recorded for this clonotype. The rearrangement links TRBV9 to TRBJ2-1, with D possibly being TRBD2 (7 bases). The CDR3 covers 16 residues. Germline V gene data show CDR1 as SGDLS and CDR2 as YYNGEE. The germline V and J ends were trimmed by 0 bases and 5 bases, with 15 bases remaining between them. The CDR3 coding sequence is TGTGCCAGCAGCGTAGGGAGGGGGGGGCCACACAATGAGCAGTTCTTC. Translating it yields CASSVGRGGPHNEQFF.

At least ten counts were recorded for this clonotype. The chain couples TRBV2 to TRBJ2-5, with D uncertain. The CDR3 extends over 14 amino acids. V lost 7 bases to trimming and J lost 2 bases, with 14 bases between them. Germline V gene sequence: CDR1 SNHLY, CDR2 FYNNEI. DNA for the CDR3: TGTGCCAGCATATTGGACGGAGTTCAAGAGACCCAGTACTTC. As protein: CASILDGVQETQYF.

This clonotype was seen repeatedly, ten times or more. The chain uses TRBV20-1 and TRBJ1-1; D gene unclear. This CDR3 contains 14 residues. Trimming left V 3 bases short and J 1 base short, with 12 bases between. Germline V gene lookup returns CDR1 DFQATT and CDR2 SNEGSKA (reference sequence). CDR3 sequence (DNA): TGCAGTGCTAGCGGGAATGAGGGGAACACTGAAGCTTTCTTT. It codes for CSASGNEGNTEAFF.

This clonotype was found many times. The chain has TRBV6-5 and TRBJ2-5; no definite D call. The CDR3 extends over 11 amino acids. V shed 6 bases and J shed 3 bases, with 5 bases lying between them. Germline loops: CDR1 MNHEY, CDR2 SVGAGI. In DNA, the CDR3 is TGTGCCAGCAGCTTCGAAGAGACCCAGTACTTC. Translated, it gives CASSFEETQYF.

This clonotype was detected many times. This chain joins TRBV5-4 and TRBJ2-3; tentatively, D is TRBD1 (5 bases). The germline V and J ends were trimmed by 3 bases and 7 bases, with 9 bases remaining between them. The germline CDR1 and CDR2 sequences are SGHNT and YYREEE (reference sequence). The length of the CDR3 is 12 residues. CDR3 coding DNA: TGTGCCAGCAGCTCGGACAAAAATACGCAGTATTTT. This codes for CASSSDKNTQYF.

This clonotype was observed once. Given a much more abundant clone one base away, this may be a read error. V usage is TRBV11-2 and J usage is TRBJ2-3, with 14 bases that match TRBD2. Germline V gene data show CDR1 as SGHAT and CDR2 as FQNNGV. CDR3 size: 18 residues. The CDR3 DNA follows: TGTGCCAGCAGCTCCATCCCGACTAGCGGGGGGGCAGGAGATACGGAGTATTTT. It encodes CASSSIPTSGGAGDTEYF.

This clonotype was counted at least ten times. In DNA form, the CDR3 reads TGTGCCAGTAGTATACAGGGCAATGAGCAGTTCTTC. It is translated as CASSIQGNEQFF. The rearrangement joins TRBV19 to TRBJ2-1, with TRBD1 as a possible D gene (5 bases). This CDR3 has 12 amino acids. Looked up from germline, CDR1 is LNHDA and CDR2 is SQIVND (reference sequence). V was cut by 2 bases and J by 6 bases, with 5 bases left in between.